A single sample is the source of the 2 T cell receptor beta chains below, sequenced in a study of T-cell memory formation after mild COVID-19 (TCRdb year 2021). The library was prepared using 5' RACE. Sequencing took place on an Illumina NovaSeq 6000. In TCRdb, the public reads were trimmed at Q25 with fastp and aligned with MiXCR, with productive beta chains retained. Identical CDR3 protein sequences are pooled into one entry, listed with their most common genes and DNA. Within this sample are 350,000 to 500,000 distinct CDR3 sequences, with 15% to 20% of them counted one time only. Roughly 21% of the sample belongs to the ten largest clones. What was sequenced was PBMCs or a T cell subset sorted from them (not recorded which). The receptors shown here come from a man younger than 35 who had mild COVID-19 (a few samples of this study predate the infection). The sample titles of this study are shuffled in the database, so cell type and time point are left out; the donor was told from shared clones.

The V call is TRBV6-6, the J call TRBJ2-2; D remains unclear. Germline V gene lookup returns CDR1 MNHNY and CDR2 SVGAGI (reference sequence). Deletions cut 2 bases from V and 0 bases from J, with 25 bases between. The CDR3 runs 21 residues. The CDR3 is CASSYLIGYAPGNSNTGELFF. Written as DNA, the CDR3 is TGTGCCAGCAGTTACCTCATAGGATATGCCCCAGGCAATTCGAACACCGGGGAGCTGTTTTTT.

This clonotype was seen a handful of times. The CDR3 DNA is TGTGCCAGTAGTTCTAGCGGGGGGTCTGAGCAGTTCTTC. Translated, it gives CASSSSGGSEQFF. The J gene is TRBJ2-1, the V gene TRBV19; 11 bases fit TRBD2. This CDR3 has 13 amino acids. Looked up from germline, CDR1 is LNHDA and CDR2 is SQIVND (reference sequence). The V gene end was trimmed by 5 bases and the J gene end by 9 bases; junction bases not matched to a gene: 3.